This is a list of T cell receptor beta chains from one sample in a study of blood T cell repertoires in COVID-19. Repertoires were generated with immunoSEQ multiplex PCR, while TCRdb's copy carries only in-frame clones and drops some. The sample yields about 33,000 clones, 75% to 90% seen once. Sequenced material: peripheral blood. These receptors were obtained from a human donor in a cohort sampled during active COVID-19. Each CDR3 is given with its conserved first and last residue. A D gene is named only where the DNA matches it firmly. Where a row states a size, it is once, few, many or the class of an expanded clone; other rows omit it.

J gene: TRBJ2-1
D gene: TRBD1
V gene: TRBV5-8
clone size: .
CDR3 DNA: TGTGCCAGCAGCTGGGGGACAGGGGGCTCCTACAATGAGCAGTTCTTC
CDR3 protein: CASSWGTGGSYNEQFF

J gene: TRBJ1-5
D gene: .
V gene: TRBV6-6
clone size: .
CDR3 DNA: TGTGCCAGCAAGGCGGATAGCAATCAGCCCCAGCATTTT
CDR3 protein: CASKADSNQPQHF

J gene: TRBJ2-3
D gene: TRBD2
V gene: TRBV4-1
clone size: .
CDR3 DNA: TGCGCCAGCAGCCAAGTGTTAAGCGGGAGAGGAAGTGCAGATACGCAGTATTTT
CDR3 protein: CASSQVLSGRGSADTQYF

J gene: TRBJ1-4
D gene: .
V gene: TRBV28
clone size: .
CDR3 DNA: TGTGCCAGCAGCACGGGTGGGAATGAAAAACTGTTTTTT
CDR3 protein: CASSTGGNEKLFF

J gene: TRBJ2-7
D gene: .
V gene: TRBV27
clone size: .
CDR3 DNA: TGTGCCAGCAGTTTAGTCCCCGGGATACAATACGAGCAGTACTTC
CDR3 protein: CASSLVPGIQYEQYF

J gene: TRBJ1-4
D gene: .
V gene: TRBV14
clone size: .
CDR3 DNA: TGTGCCAGCAGCCCCAGGTCGGTGGTTGAAAAACTGTTTTTT
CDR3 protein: CASSPRSVVEKLFF

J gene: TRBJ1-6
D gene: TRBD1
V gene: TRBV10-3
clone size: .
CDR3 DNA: TGTGCCATCAGTGTAGGGACAGGGGATTCACCCCTCCACTTT
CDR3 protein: CAISVGTGDSPLHF

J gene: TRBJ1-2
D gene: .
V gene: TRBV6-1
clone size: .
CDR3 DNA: TGTGCCAGCAGTGAAGCGACAGGAGTCCCCTATGGCTACACCTTC
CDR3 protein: CASSEATGVPYGYTF

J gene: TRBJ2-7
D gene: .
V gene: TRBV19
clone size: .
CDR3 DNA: TGTGCCAGTAGTCTTGGGAGCGGTGTGGGAGACCATAGGCAGTACTTC
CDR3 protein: CASSLGSGVGDHRQYF

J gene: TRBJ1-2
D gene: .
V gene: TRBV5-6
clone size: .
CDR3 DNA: TGTGCCAGCAGCTTACGGGGGGGCTACACCTTC
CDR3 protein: CASSLRGGYTF

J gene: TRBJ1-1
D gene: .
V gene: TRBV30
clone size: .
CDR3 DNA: TGTGCCTGGAGGACCGGCGGGGGGGTCACTGAAGCTTTCTTT
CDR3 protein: CAWRTGGGVTEAFF

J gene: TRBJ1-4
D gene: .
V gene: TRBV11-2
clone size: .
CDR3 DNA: TGTGCCAGCAGTAGGGGCAGCTTGAATGAAAAACTGTTTTTT
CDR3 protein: CASSRGSLNEKLFF

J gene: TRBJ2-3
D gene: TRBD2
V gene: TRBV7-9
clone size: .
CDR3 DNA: TGTGCCAGCGGGACTAGCGGGGGGTCGGTAGATACGCAGTATTTT
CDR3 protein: CASGTSGGSVDTQYF

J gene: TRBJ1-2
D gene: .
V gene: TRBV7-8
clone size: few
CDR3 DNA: TGTGCCAGCAGCTCTAATCTACAGGGACCCGTCTATGGCTACACCTTC
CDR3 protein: CASSSNLQGPVYGYTF

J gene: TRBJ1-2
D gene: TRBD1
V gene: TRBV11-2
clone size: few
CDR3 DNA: TGTGCCAGCAGCGTAGGGGGACAGGTCTATGGCTACACCTTC
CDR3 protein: CASSVGGQVYGYTF

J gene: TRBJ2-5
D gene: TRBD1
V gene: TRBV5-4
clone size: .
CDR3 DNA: TGTGCCAGCAGCCGGTGGGGGGACAGGGGGACGGAGACCCAGTACTTC
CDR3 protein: CASSRWGDRGTETQYF

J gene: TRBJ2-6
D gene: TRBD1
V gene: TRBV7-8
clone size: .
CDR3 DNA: TGTGCCAGCAGCTTCCGGGACAGGGGCTCCGGGGCCAACGTCCTGACTTTC
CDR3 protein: CASSFRDRGSGANVLTF

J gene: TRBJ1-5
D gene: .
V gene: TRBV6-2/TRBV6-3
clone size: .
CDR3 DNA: TGTGCCAGCAGTTTAGGGGCTAGCAATCAGCCCCAGCATTTT
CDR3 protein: CASSLGASNQPQHF

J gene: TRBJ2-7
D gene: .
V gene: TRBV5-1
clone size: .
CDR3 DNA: TGCGCCAGCAGCTTGGTCCTATACCACGAGCAGTACTTC
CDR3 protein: CASSLVLYHEQYF

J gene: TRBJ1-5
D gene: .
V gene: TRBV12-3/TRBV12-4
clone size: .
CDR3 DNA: TGTGCCAGCAGTTTATTGAGTCAGCCCCAGCATTTT
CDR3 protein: CASSLLSQPQHF

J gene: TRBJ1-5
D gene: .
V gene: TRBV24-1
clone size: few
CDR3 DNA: TGTGCCACCAGTGATCCCGATCAGCCCCAGCATTTT
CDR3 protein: CATSDPDQPQHF

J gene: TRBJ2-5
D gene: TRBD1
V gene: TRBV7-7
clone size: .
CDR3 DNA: TGTGCTAGCAGCTTAATGCCAGGGGGCATAGAGACCCAGTACTTC
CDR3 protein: CASSLMPGGIETQYF

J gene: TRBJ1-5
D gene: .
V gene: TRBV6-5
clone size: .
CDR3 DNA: TGTGCCAGCAGTAGGACGGGAGAAGGCAATCAGCCCCAGCATTTT
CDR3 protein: CASSRTGEGNQPQHF

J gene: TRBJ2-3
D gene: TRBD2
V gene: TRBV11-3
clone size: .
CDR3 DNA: TGTGCCAGCGGCACTAGCGGGAGCACAGATACGCAGTATTTT
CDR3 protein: CASGTSGSTDTQYF

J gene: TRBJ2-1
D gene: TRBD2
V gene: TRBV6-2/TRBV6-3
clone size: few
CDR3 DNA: TGTGCCAGCAGCTGGACTAGCGGACCATACAATGAGCAGTTCTTC
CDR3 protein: CASSWTSGPYNEQFF

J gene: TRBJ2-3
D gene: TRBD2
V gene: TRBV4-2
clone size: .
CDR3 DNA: TGTGCCAGCAGCCAAGACCCTAGCGGGAGGGGCAACACAGATACGCAGTATTTT
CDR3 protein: CASSQDPSGRGNTDTQYF

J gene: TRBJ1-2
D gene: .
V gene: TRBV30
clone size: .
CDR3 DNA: TGTGCCTGCAGTAAGACTGGTGGCTACACCTTC
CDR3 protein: CACSKTGGYTF

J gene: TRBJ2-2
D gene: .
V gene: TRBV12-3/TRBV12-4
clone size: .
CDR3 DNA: TGTGCCAGCAGACCCCGGGCCGGGGAGCTGTTTTTT
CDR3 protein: CASRPRAGELFF

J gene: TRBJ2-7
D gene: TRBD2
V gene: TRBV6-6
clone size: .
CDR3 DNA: TGTGCCAGCTATACTAGCGGGAGCTCCTACGAGCAGTACTTC
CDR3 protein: CASYTSGSSYEQYF

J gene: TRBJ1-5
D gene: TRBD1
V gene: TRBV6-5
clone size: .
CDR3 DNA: TGTGCCAGCAGTCTAGGACAGGGGGCTTTGGAGCCCCAGCATTTT
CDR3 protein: CASSLGQGALEPQHF

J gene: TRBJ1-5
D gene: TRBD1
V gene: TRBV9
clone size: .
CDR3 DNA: TGTGCCAGCAGCGAGGGACAGGGGGCAAGTCAGCCCCAGCATTTT
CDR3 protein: CASSEGQGASQPQHF

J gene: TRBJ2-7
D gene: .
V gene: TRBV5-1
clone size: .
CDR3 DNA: TGCGCCAGCAGCTTGAGTACGACTGGAAGCGAGCAGTACTTC
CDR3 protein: CASSLSTTGSEQYF

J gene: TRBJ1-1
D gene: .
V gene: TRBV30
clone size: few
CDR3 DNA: TGTGCCTCCTTTGGGGGGATTGGCACTGAAGCTTTCTTT
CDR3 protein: CASFGGIGTEAFF

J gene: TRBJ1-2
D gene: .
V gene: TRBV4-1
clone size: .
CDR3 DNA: TGCGCCAGCAGCCAGGACCCAGTGAGGGTGGGGATAAACTATGGCTACACCTTC
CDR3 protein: CASSQDPVRVGINYGYTF

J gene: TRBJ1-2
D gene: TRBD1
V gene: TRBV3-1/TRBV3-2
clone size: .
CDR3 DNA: TGTGCCAGCAGCGGACAGGGGTACGCCTATGGCTACACCTTC
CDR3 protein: CASSGQGYAYGYTF

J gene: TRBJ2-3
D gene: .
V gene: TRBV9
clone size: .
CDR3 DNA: TGTGCCAGCAGCTTAAGTTTGAGAGATACGCAGTATTTT
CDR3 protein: CASSLSLRDTQYF

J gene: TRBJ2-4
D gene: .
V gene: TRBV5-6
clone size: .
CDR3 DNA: TGTGCCAGCAGCTTGGATAGGGGAATAGGCAAAAACATTCAGTACTTC
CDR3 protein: CASSLDRGIGKNIQYF

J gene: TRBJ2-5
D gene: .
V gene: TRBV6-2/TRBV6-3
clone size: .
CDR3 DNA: TGTGCCAGCATCCCGAGCCCACCCCCGGAAGAGACCCAGTACTTC
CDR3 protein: CASIPSPPPEETQYF

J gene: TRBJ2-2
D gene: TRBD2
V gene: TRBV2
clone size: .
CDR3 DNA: TGTGCCACCAAGGGGTCGGGCGGGAGTGACACCGGGGAGCTGTTTTTT
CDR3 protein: CATKGSGGSDTGELFF

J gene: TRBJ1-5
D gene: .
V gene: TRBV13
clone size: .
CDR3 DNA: TGTGCCAGCAGCTACGACAGGAATCAGCCCCAGCATTTT
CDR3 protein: CASSYDRNQPQHF

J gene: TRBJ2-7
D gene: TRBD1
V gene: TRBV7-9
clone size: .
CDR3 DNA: TGTGCCAGCAGCTTAGTGGGACAGGGAGTCCACGAGCAGTACTTC
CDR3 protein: CASSLVGQGVHEQYF

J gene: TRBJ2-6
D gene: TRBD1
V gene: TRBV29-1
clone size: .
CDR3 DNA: TGCAGCGTTGGAAACAGGGGATCAAGCTCTGGGGCCAACGTCCTGACTTTC
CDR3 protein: CSVGNRGSSSGANVLTF

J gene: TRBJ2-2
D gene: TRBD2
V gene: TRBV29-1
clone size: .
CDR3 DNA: TGCAGCGTTGATGGGCGAGCGGGGGGGAAAACCGGGGAGCTGTTTTTT
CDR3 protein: CSVDGRAGGKTGELFF

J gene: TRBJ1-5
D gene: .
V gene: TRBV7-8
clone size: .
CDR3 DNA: TGTGCCAGCAGCTCTACAGAGCGGGACCTTTGGGATAGCAATCAGCCCCAGCATTTT
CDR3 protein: CASSSTERDLWDSNQPQHF

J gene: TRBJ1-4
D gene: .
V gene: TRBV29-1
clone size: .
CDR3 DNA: TGCAGCGTGGCTACAGGGTACACTAATGAAAAACTGTTTTTT
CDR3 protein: CSVATGYTNEKLFF

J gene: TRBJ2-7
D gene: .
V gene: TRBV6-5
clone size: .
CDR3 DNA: TGTGCCAGCAGCCCACCGGGGGTAACCTACGAGCAGTACTTC
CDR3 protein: CASSPPGVTYEQYF

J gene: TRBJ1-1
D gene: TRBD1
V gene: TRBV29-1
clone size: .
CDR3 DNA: TGCAGCGTTGAAGATTTGGGACAGGGCTTCGCTGAAGCTTTCTTT
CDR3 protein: CSVEDLGQGFAEAFF

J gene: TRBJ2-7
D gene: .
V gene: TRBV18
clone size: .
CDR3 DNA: TGTGCCAGCTCACCAGCGGGGCGAAAGTACTACGAGCAGTACTTC
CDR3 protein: CASSPAGRKYYEQYF

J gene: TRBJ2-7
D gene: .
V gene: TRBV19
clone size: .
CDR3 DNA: TGTGCCAGTAGTAGACAGCCCGAAACTTACTACGAGCAGTACTTC
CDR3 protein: CASSRQPETYYEQYF

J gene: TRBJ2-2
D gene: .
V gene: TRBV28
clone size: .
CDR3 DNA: TGTGCCAGCAGGCCAGGGGAAGGTCCCGGGGAGCTGTTTTTT
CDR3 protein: CASRPGEGPGELFF

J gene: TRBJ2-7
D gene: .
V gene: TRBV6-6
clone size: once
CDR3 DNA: TGTGCCAGCAGTTACGGGAGTAGAACCTACGAGCAGTACTTC
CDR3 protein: CASSYGSRTYEQYF

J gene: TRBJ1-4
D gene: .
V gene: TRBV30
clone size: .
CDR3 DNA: TGTGCCTGGGGTACAGGGTATGAAAAACTGTTTTTT
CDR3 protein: CAWGTGYEKLFF

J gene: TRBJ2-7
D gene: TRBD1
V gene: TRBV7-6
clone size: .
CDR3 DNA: TGTGCCAGCAGCCCGAACAAAGAGGGACAGGGAAAGTGGGGTCGCGAGCAGTACTTC
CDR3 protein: CASSPNKEGQGKWGREQYF

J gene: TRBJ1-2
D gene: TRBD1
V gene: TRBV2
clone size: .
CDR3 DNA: TGTGCCAGCAGTGACAGGCAGGGGGCTGGGTATGGCTACACCTTC
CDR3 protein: CASSDRQGAGYGYTF

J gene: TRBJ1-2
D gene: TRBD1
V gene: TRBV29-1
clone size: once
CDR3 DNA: TGCAGCGTTCCGGACAGGGGGGACTATGGCTACACCTTC
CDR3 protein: CSVPDRGDYGYTF

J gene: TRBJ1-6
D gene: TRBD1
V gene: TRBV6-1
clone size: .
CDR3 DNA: TGTGCCAGCAGGGCTCCGGGACAGGAGGGCTCACCCCTCCACTTT
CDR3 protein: CASRAPGQEGSPLHF

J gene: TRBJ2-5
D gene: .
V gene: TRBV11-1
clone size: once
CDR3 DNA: TGTGCCAGCAGCACACAGGAAGAGACCCAGTACTTC
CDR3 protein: CASSTQEETQYF

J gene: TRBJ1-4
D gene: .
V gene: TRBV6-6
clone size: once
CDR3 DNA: TGTGCCACCTGGCCGAGACGGGGTGAAAAACTGTTTTTT
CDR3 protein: CATWPRRGEKLFF

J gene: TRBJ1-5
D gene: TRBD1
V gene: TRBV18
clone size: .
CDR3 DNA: TGTGCCAGCTCTCGGGACAGGGGGGCCCGGCAGCCCCAGCATTTT
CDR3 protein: CASSRDRGARQPQHF